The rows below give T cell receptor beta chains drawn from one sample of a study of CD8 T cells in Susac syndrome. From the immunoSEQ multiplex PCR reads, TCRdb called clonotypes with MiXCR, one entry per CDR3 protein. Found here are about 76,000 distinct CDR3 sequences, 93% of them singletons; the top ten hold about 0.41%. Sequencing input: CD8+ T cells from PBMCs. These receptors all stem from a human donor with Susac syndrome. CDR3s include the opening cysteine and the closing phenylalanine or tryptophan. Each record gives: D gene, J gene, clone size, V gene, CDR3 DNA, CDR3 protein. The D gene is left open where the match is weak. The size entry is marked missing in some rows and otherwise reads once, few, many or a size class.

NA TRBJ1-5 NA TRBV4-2 TGTGCCAGCAGCCAAGATTTCGGGACAACAAATCAGCCCCAGCATTTT CASSQDFGTTNQPQHF
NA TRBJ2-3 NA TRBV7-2 TGTGCCAGCAGCTTACGATCTTCTGGATCGGATACGCAGTATTTT CASSLRSSGSDTQYF
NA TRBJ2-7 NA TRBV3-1 TGTGCCAGCAGCCAAGTTCGGGGGCCGGGGAACGAGCAGTACTTC CASSQVRGPGNEQYF
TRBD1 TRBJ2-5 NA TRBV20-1 TGCAGTGCTATCCGGGACAGGGGACGCCAAGAGACCCAGTACTTC CSAIRDRGRQETQYF
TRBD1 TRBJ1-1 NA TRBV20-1 TGCAGTGCTAGAGATTTAAAGGGGGCCAACACTGAAGCTTTCTTT CSARDLKGANTEAFF
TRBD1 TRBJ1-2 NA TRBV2 TGTGCCAGCAAAATCAGGGGGCGCGCTGCAGGCGATGGCTACACCTTC CASKIRGRAAGDGYTF
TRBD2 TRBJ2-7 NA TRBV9 TGTGCCAGCAGCGTAGCCGGGGGGGAACTCTACGAGCAGTACTTC CASSVAGGELYEQYF
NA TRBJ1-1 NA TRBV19 TGTGCCAGTAGTATAGGGCCCAACACTGAAGCTTTCTTT CASSIGPNTEAFF
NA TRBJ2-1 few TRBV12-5 TGTGCTAGTGCGTTGGGCGGGGGCAGCGGGTACAATGAGCAGTTCTTC CASALGGGSGYNEQFF
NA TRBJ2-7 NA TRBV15 TGTGCCACCAGCAGTTCCCGGACGGGAGAGCAGTACTTC CATSSSRTGEQYF
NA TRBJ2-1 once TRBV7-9 TGTGCCAGCAGCTTATACAGGGTTCCCTACAATGAGCAGTTCTTC CASSLYRVPYNEQFF
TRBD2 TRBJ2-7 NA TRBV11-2 TGTGCCAGCAGCTTAGGCCCTGTGCGGCGGGAGGGCATCAGCGAGCAGTACTTC CASSLGPVRREGISEQYF
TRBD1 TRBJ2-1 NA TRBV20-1 TGCAGTGCTCCGACAGACAGGGGGCCCTACAATGAGCAGTTCTTC CSAPTDRGPYNEQFF
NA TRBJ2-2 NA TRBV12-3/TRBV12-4 TGTGCCAGCAGCCGGATCCGGGACCGAGACGGGGAGCTGTTTTTT CASSRIRDRDGELFF
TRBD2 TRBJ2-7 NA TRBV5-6 TGTGCCAGCAGCTCCGCCTCGGGGGGGAGGCTAGCCCACTACGAGCAGTACTTC CASSSASGGRLAHYEQYF
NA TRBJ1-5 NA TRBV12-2 TGTGCAAGTCGCTTAGCGAGGGGGGAGTATAGCAATCAGCCCCAGCATTTT CASRLARGEYSNQPQHF
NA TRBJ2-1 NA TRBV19 TGTGCCAGTACCACAGGGGGGGTTTATGAGCAGTTCTTC CASTTGGVYEQFF
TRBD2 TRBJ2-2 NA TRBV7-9 TGTGCCAGCAGCTCGACTAGCGGGGTCACCGGGGAGCTGTTTTTT CASSSTSGVTGELFF
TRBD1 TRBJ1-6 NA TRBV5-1 TGCGCCAGCAGCTTCACAGGGGGGAATTCACCCCTCCACTTT CASSFTGGNSPLHF
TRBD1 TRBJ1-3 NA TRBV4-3 TGCGCCAGCAGCCAGGACAGGCGTTCCTCTGGAAACACCATATATTTT CASSQDRRSSGNTIYF
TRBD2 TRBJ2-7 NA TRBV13 TGTGCCAGCAGCCTAGCGGGAGGGCCCCACGAGCAGTACTTC CASSLAGGPHEQYF
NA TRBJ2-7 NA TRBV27 TGTGCCAGCAGTTTCGAAGGGCACTCAATCTACGAGCAGTACTTC CASSFEGHSIYEQYF
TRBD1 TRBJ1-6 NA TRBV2 TGTGCCAGCAGTGAAGCTTGGACAGGGTTCGATAATTCACCCCTCCACTTT CASSEAWTGFDNSPLHF
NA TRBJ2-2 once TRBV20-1 TGCAGTGCTAGAGAGTTGGGGCAGGTAGCGAACACCGGGGAGCTGTTTTTT CSARELGQVANTGELFF
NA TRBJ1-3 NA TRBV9 TGTGCCAGCAGCGTAGAAGCAGGGACGGGAAACACCATATATTTT CASSVEAGTGNTIYF
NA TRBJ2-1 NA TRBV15 TGTGCCACCAGCGACCGGACTCAAGACAATGAGCAGTTCTTC CATSDRTQDNEQFF
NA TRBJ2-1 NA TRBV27 TGTGCCAGCAGTTTATTAGTGTATTCTGAGCAGTTCTTC CASSLLVYSEQFF
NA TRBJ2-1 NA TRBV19 TGTGCCAGTACCTCACGGGGCAGCTCCTACAATGAGCAGTTCTTC CASTSRGSSYNEQFF
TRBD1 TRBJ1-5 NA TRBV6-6 TGTGCCAGCAGTACGACAGGGTTTAGCAATCAGCCCCAGCTTTTT CASSTTGFSNQPQLF
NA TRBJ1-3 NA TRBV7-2 TGTGCCAGCAGCTTAATAGGGTCCGGAAACACCATATATTTT CASSLIGSGNTIYF
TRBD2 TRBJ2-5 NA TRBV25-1 TGTGCCAGCAGTGGACTAGCGGGGGGGCTAGGGGAGACCCAGTACTTC CASSGLAGGLGETQYF
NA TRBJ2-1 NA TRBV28 TGTGCCAGCAGTTTAGTCCCCAGCGGGCCCTGGGGGAATGAGCAGTTCTTC CASSLVPSGPWGNEQFF
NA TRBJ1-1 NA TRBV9 TGTGCCAGCAGCCAATACGAGTTTCCTATGAACACTGAAGCTTTCTTT CASSQYEFPMNTEAFF
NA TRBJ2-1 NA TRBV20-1 TGCAGTGCTAAAAGCGCACAATCATCCTACAATGAGCAGTTCTTC CSAKSAQSSYNEQFF
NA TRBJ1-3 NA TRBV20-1 TGCAGTGCCACCTGGGAGGTTGGAAACACCATATATTTT CSATWEVGNTIYF
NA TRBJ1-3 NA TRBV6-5 TGTGCCTGGGTCAGGAGTTCAATTGGAAACACCATATATTTT CAWVRSSIGNTIYF
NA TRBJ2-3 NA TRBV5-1 TGCGCCAGCAGCCCGGGGGCGCCTAGCACAGATACGCAGTATTTT CASSPGAPSTDTQYF
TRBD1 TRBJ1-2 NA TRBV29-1 TGCAGCGTTGAGACCAGGCAGGGGGCAGGCTATGGCTACACCTTC CSVETRQGAGYGYTF
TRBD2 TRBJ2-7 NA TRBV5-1 TGCGCCAGCAGCCCAACTAGCGGGAGCCGTTTCCGACTTTACGAGCAGTACTTC CASSPTSGSRFRLYEQYF
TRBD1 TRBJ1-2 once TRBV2 TGTGCCAGCACCCGGGACAGGGAGTTCTATGGCTACACCTTC CASTRDREFYGYTF
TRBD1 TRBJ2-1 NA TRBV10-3 TGTGCCACAAGGGACAGCCAGCAGTTCTTC CATRDSQQFF
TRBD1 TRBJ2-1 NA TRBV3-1 TGTGCCAGCAGCCGATTAGCAGGGGGCTCCTACAATGAGCAGTTCTTC CASSRLAGGSYNEQFF
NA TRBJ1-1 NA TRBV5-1 TGCGCCAGCAGCCCGCTAGGGGCGACGGTGGCTTTCTTT CASSPLGATVAFF
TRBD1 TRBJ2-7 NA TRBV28 TGTGCCAGCAGTTTCCCGGGACAGGGCTACGAGCAGTACTTC CASSFPGQGYEQYF